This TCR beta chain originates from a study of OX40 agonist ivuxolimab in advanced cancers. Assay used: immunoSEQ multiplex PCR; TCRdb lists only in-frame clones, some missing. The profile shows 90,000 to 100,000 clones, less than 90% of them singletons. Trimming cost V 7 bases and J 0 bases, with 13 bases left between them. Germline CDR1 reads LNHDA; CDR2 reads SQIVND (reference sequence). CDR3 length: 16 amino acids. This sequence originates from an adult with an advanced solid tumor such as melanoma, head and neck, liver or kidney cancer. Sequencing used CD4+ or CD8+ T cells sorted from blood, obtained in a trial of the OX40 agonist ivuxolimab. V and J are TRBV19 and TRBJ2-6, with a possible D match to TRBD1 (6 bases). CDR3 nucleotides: TGTGCCAGTACCCGACAGGCCCGCTCTGGGGCCAACGTCCTGACTTTC. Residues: CASTRQARSGANVLTF.